These 17 T cell receptor beta chains were all obtained from the same sample, sequenced in a study of control samples from healthy donors and cancer patients. Assay: immunoSEQ multiplex PCR; the TCRdb copy retains only in-frame clones and omits some. The table lists 90,000 to 150,000 clones, more than 70% of them singletons. The source material was blood. The receptors were sampled from a man aged 40-49 years in good health.

The chain couples TRBV5-4 to TRBJ2-5; tentative D call: TRBD1 (6 bases). The CDR3 loop spans 13 amino acids. V lost 0 bases, J lost 9 bases, and 12 bases lay in between. The germline V gene has CDR1 SGHNT and CDR2 YYREEE (reference sequence). CDR3 sequence: CASSLEGQLAQYF. The CDR3 nucleotides read TGTGCCAGCAGCTTGGAAGGACAGTTGGCCCAGTACTTC.

This chain uses TRBV5-5 with TRBJ2-1; D may be TRBD1 (6 bases). The V and J ends lost 3 bases and 2 bases respectively, with 9 bases between them. Germline V CDR1 and CDR2: SGHKS, YYEKEE (reference sequence). The length of the CDR3 is 14 residues. This CDR3 reads CASSSGQTYNEQFF. The CDR3 DNA reads as TGTGCCAGCAGCTCCGGACAGACCTACAATGAGCAGTTCTTC. Variable domain in full (rest from reference TRBV5-5 and TRBJ2-1): DAGVTQSPTHLIKTRGQQVTLRCSPISGHKSVSWYQQVLGQGPQFIFQYYEKEERGRGNFPDRFSARQFPNYSSELNVNALLLGDSALYLCASSSGQTYNEQFFGPGTRLTVL.

The chain is built from TRBV7-9 and TRBJ1-4; TRBD1 matches 10 bases. The junction had 15 bases not matched to a gene; V was cut back by 5 bases and J by 3 bases. Germline V lookup: CDR1 SEHNR, CDR2 FQNEAQ (reference sequence). This CDR3 has 19 amino acids. As DNA, the CDR3 is TGTGCCAGCAGCGTCCGGGACAGGGGTGGAATGGGTGCTAATGAAAAACTGTTTTTT. Translation: CASSVRDRGGMGANEKLFF.

The rearrangement uses TRBV13 and TRBJ1-1, with 10 bases fitting TRBD1. The length of the CDR3 is 14 residues. Germline lookup yields CDR1 PRHDT and CDR2 FYEKMQ (reference sequence). The V and J ends lost 5 bases and 7 bases, in that order; junction bases with no gene match: 7. The CDR3 region has the DNA TGTGCCAGCAGCCAAGGGACAGGGGAGGGTGAAGCTTTCTTT. This codes for CASSQGTGEGEAFF.

The table lists this clone with a few counts. This sequence joins TRBV29-1 and TRBJ1-2; D gene unclear. V was clipped by 5 bases and J by 7 bases, with 11 bases between them. This CDR3 spans 11 amino acids. In germline, CDR1 is SQVTM, CDR2 ANQGSEA. CDR3 sequence (DNA): TGCAGCGTTAGGCATGAAGGTGGCTACACCTTC. It encodes CSVRHEGGYTF.

The rearrangement uses TRBV11-1 and TRBJ2-7; 7 bases align to TRBD1. V gave up 0 bases and J gave up 4 bases; unmatched junction bases: 9. Germline-derived CDR1 and CDR2 are SGHAT and FQDESV (reference sequence). The CDR3 runs to 16 residues. This CDR3 reads CASSLADVPGQYEQYF. The CDR3 nucleotides are TGTGCCAGCAGCTTAGCGGACGTACCGGGACAGTACGAGCAGTACTTC.

The J gene is TRBJ1-6, the V gene TRBV12-3 or TRBV12-4, with D possibly TRBD1 on 5 matching bases. The CDR3 extends over 13 amino acids. V shed 4 bases and J shed 9 bases, with 10 bases lying between them. The CDR3, as DNA: TGTGCCAGCAGTTCCGGGGGAAGTTCACCCCTCCACTTT. It is translated as CASSSGGSSPLHF.

The table lists this clone with a count of one. CDR3 in DNA: TGTGCCAGCAGCGTAGAAGGTCAGGGCCCCGTAGCTTACGAGCAGTACTTC. It is translated as CASSVEGQGPVAYEQYF. J is TRBJ2-7 and V is TRBV9; perhaps TRBD1 as D (5 bases). In germline, CDR1 is SGDLS, CDR2 YYNGEE. The CDR3 is made up of 17 amino acids. Trimming removed 0 bases from V and 4 bases from J, with 20 bases in between.

J is TRBJ1-6 and V is TRBV30, with D tentatively TRBD1 (5 bases). CDR1 and CDR2 (germline): GTSNPN, SVGIG (reference sequence). The CDR3 is 12 residues long. The ends were cut back, 4 bases at V and 8 bases at J, with 9 bases in the middle. The CDR3 region is CAWNGGDSPLHF. CDR3 DNA sequence: TGTGCCTGGAACGGGGGAGATTCACCCCTCCACTTT.

The chain combines TRBV19 with TRBJ2-1, with no clear D. Germline CDR1 and CDR2: LNHDA and SQIVND (reference sequence). This CDR3 comprises 14 residues. Trimming pared 4 bases from V and 6 bases from J, leaving 13 bases between. CDR3 in DNA: TGTGCCAGTAGTACCAGTGGTAGGGTCAATGAGCAGTTCTTC. Its translation is CASSTSGRVNEQFF.

This chain connects TRBV7-3 to TRBJ1-2, with 10 positions matching TRBD1. J was trimmed by 2 bases and V by 3 bases; bases with no gene match: 6. The CDR3 is 16 residues long. Germline-derived CDR1 and CDR2 are SGHTA and FQGTGA. CDR3 coding DNA: TGTGCCAGCAGCTTGACAGGGGGCAGTCCCAACTATGGCTACACCTTC. Protein: CASSLTGGSPNYGYTF.

V usage is TRBV28 and J usage is TRBJ1-5, with TRBD1 identical over 10 bases. Germline V gives CDR1 MDHEN, CDR2 SYDVKM. This CDR3 spans 16 amino acids. The junction had 9 bases not matched to a gene; V was cut back by 6 bases and J by 4 bases. The CDR3 DNA follows: TGTGCCAGCAGCTCGACAGGGGGCGGTAAAAATCAGCCCCAGCATTTT. Amino acid sequence: CASSSTGGGKNQPQHF.

The sample holds a few counts of this clone. The rearrangement joins TRBV6-2 or TRBV6-3 to TRBJ1-5; 8 bases line up with TRBD1. The CDR3 runs 15 residues. Germline values: CDR1 MNHEY, CDR2 SVGEGT. V lost 5 bases, J lost 2 bases, and 5 bases stayed unmatched. CDR3 coding DNA: TGTGCCAGCAGTGCCCTACAGGGGGGCAATCAGCCCCAGCATTTT. This gives the protein CASSALQGGNQPQHF.

This clone was seen just once. V gene TRBV6-5 combines with J gene TRBJ1-2, with 9 bases identical to TRBD1. Germline V CDR1 and CDR2: MNHEY, SVGAGI. The CDR3 totals 16 residues. The V segment lost 1 base and the J segment 2 bases; nucleotides outside the gene matches: 5. The CDR3 coding sequence is TGTGCCAGCAGTTACTTTTACAGGGGGCAGAACTATGGCTACACCTTC. It encodes CASSYFYRGQNYGYTF.

The chain uses TRBV18 and TRBJ1-4; D perhaps matches TRBD1 (6 bases). Looked up from germline, CDR1 is KGHSH and CDR2 is LQKENI. V was clipped by 5 bases and J by 0 bases, with 16 bases between them. This CDR3 comprises 17 residues. CDR3 amino acids: CASSLQGQTTTNEKLFF. The CDR3 bases are TGTGCCAGCTCATTACAAGGACAGACCACAACTAATGAAAAACTGTTTTTT.

In its sample, this clone was seen a few times. This rearrangement joins TRBV15 to TRBJ2-2; no reliable D call. V was shortened by 3 bases and J by 7 bases, with 6 bases between the two germline ends. Germline V gives CDR1 LNHNV, CDR2 YYDKDF (reference sequence). CDR3 length: 12 amino acids. CDR3 DNA: TGTGCCACCAGCAGTAGGTACGGGGAGCTGTTTTTT. Translated: CATSSRYGELFF.

V gene TRBV6-5 combines with J gene TRBJ1-5; no clear D gene. This CDR3 region has 14 residues. Trimming shortened V by 2 bases and J by 7 bases, and 12 bases separated the two germline ends. Germline assignment: CDR1 MNHEY and CDR2 SVGAGI. CDR3 nucleotides: TGTGCCAGCAGTTACGGCGGAGGTGGACAGCCCCAGCATTTT. Translation: CASSYGGGGQPQHF.